This T cell receptor beta chain originates from a study of blood T cells in healthy people across ages. The CDR3 has 13 amino acids. Germline lookup yields CDR1 DFQATT and CDR2 SNEGSKA (reference sequence). V was trimmed by 5 bases and J by 3 bases, leaving 14 bases between them. Primers used in a second PCR of about 7 to 12 cycles were a sample-barcoded 5' primer and a J-beta primer mix. TCRdb passed the 5' RACE reads through MiXCR, listing each CDR3 protein once. Counted here are hundreds of thousands of distinct CDR3 sequences, about 56% occurring once; the ten biggest clones make up roughly 24%. This clonotype has just a few counts.

Sequenced input: blood. The chain uses TRBV20-1 and TRBJ2-7; weak D call: TRBD1 (5 bases). This TCR derives from a man aged 35-49 years in good health. In DNA, the CDR3 is TGCAGTGCTCCACAGGTAGGGGTCTACGAGCAGTACTTC. Protein sequence: CSAPQVGVYEQYF.